These 20 T cell receptor beta chains came from one sample sequenced in a study of blood T cell repertoires in COVID-19. Assay: immunoSEQ multiplex PCR; the TCRdb copy retains only in-frame clones and omits some. The sample lists under 250,000 clones; roughly 88% were seen once. The source material was PBMCs or T cells enriched from blood (not recorded which). The receptors here all came from a woman aged 40 to 55 who had been exposed to COVID-19.

The genes are TRBV20-1 and TRBJ2-3; no definite D call. The CDR3 extends over 10 amino acids. With 8 bases removed from V and 2 bases from J, the gap between germline ends came to 5 bases. The germline gives CDR1 DFQATT, CDR2 SNEGSKA (reference sequence). The CDR3 protein is CSSITDTQYF. DNA for the CDR3: TGCAGTTCCATCACAGATACGCAGTATTTT.

The chain joins TRBV30 to TRBJ1-2, with 7 bases fitting TRBD1. The CDR3 runs to 15 residues. V gave up 1 base and J gave up 4 bases; unmatched junction bases: 9. CDR1 GTSNPN and CDR2 SVGIG come from the germline V gene (reference sequence). The CDR3 loop is CAWSGRQGVGYGYTF. CDR3 DNA: TGTGCCTGGAGTGGAAGACAGGGTGTAGGCTATGGCTACACCTTC.

V usage is TRBV11-2 and J usage is TRBJ1-1; D may be TRBD1 (6 bases). The V and J ends lost 4 bases and 4 bases respectively, with 16 bases between them. The CDR3 runs to 15 residues. CDR1 SGHAT and CDR2 FQNNGV come from the germline V gene. The CDR3 nucleotides read TGTGCCAGCAGCTCCTCACAGGGTTTTGGCACTGAAGCTTTCTTT. This encodes CASSSSQGFGTEAFF.

This clone was seen only once. V is TRBV29-1 and J is TRBJ2-1; 11 bases line up with TRBD2. Germline CDR1 reads SQVTM; CDR2 reads ANQGSEA. The CDR3 covers 17 residues. The junction had 13 bases not matched to a gene; V was cut back by 3 bases and J by 6 bases. In nucleotides, the CDR3 is TGCAGCGTTGAGATGGCGGCTAGCGGGGGGCGAACCAATGAGCAGTTCTTC. Amino acids: CSVEMAASGGRTNEQFF.

This chain uses TRBV7-9 with TRBJ1-6; D is perhaps TRBD1 (5 bases). V gave up 3 bases and J gave up 6 bases, with 9 bases separating them. The CDR3 loop spans 14 amino acids. Per germline, CDR1 SEHNR and CDR2 FQNEAQ (reference sequence). DNA for the CDR3: TGTGCCAGCAGCTTGACAGCAGTTAATTCACCCCTCCACTTT. It specifies CASSLTAVNSPLHF.

The rearrangement uses TRBV9 and TRBJ2-4, with D perhaps matching TRBD1 (6 bases). Trimming stripped 0 bases from V and 5 bases from J, with 12 bases between. Germline assignment: CDR1 SGDLS and CDR2 YYNGEE. The CDR3 has 15 residues. The CDR3 spells CASSVATRGQNIQYF. The CDR3 region has the DNA TGTGCCAGCAGCGTAGCTACCAGGGGTCAAAACATTCAGTACTTC.

This clone was seen only a few times. The junction does not match germline at one end; this may be a read error. This sequence joins TRBV28 and TRBJ2-7; no clear D gene. The germline V gene encodes CDR1 MDHEN and CDR2 SYDVKM. The CDR3 is 11 amino acids. The CDR3 protein is CASSFDMQTLF. CDR3 sequence (DNA): TGTGCCAGCAGTTTCGACATGCAAACTTTATTC.

The chain employs TRBV11-3 and TRBJ1-1; 7 nucleotides line up with TRBD1. This CDR3 has 13 residues. CDR1 SGHNT and CDR2 YENEEA come from the germline V gene. With V trimmed by 3 bases and J by 5 bases, 3 bases remained unmatched. The CDR3 DNA sequence: TGTGCCAGCAGCTTGACACAGGGGACTGAAGCTTTCTTT. This codes for CASSLTQGTEAFF.

The chain recombines TRBV6-6 with TRBJ2-7, with 8 bases aligning to TRBD2. Germline CDR1 reads MNHNY; CDR2 reads SVGAGI (reference sequence). After removal of 0 bases from V and 5 bases from J, the junction contained 3 bases not matched to a gene. The length of the CDR3 is 14 residues. The CDR3 region is CASSYSTTSDEQYV. CDR3 DNA sequence: TGTGCCAGCAGTTACTCGACGACTAGCGACGAGCAGTACGTC.

V gene TRBV7-2 combines with J gene TRBJ1-5, with 9 nucleotides matching TRBD1. Unmatched junction bases numbered 9, after V lost 5 bases and J lost 7 bases. This CDR3 region has 15 residues. In germline, CDR1 is SGHTA, CDR2 FQGNSA. The CDR3 here is CASSPTGTGIQPQHF. The CDR3 nucleotides read TGTGCCAGCAGCCCGACGGGGACAGGGATACAGCCCCAGCATTTT.

The V gene is TRBV2, the J gene TRBJ1-3, with D possibly being TRBD1 (6 bases). This CDR3 has 13 amino acids. Germline-derived CDR1 and CDR2 are SNHLY and FYNNEI. V lost 10 bases and J lost 4, with 14 bases in between. The CDR3 reads CATLLDRGNTIYF. In DNA form, the CDR3 reads TGTGCCACATTATTAGACAGGGGAAACACCATATATTTT.

The J gene is TRBJ1-5, the V gene TRBV19; D might be TRBD1 (6 bases). The ends were cut back, 4 bases at V and 1 base at J, with 11 bases in the middle. The CDR3 runs to 15 residues. Germline lookup yields CDR1 LNHDA and CDR2 SQIVND (reference sequence). CDR3 sequence: CASSTRGASNQPQHF. For the CDR3, the DNA is TGTGCCAGTAGTACCCGGGGGGCCAGCAATCAGCCCCAGCATTTT. Drawing the rest from reference TRBV19 and TRBJ1-5, the complete variable domain is DGGITQSPKYLFRKEGQNVTLSCEQNLNHDAMYWYRQDPGQGLRLIYYSQIVNDFQKGDIAEGYSVSREKKESFPLTVTSAQKNPTAFYLCASSTRGASNQPQHFGDGTRLSIL.

Regarding this clone: Other DNA sequences in this sample translate to the same CDR3. The chain links TRBV28 to TRBJ1-5; a weak D match, TRBD1 (5 bases). Germline loops: CDR1 MDHEN, CDR2 SYDVKM. The CDR3 has 12 amino acids. V lost 6 bases and J 6 bases, leaving 9 bases between the germline ends. CDR3 nucleotide sequence: TGTGCCAGCAGCTCCCAGGGTCAGCCCCAGCATTTT. This sequence encodes CASSSQGQPQHF.

V and J are TRBV19 and TRBJ1-1, with D possibly being TRBD1 (6 bases). The germline CDR1 and CDR2 sequences are LNHDA and SQIVND (reference sequence). V dropped 6 bases and J dropped 5 bases, with 13 bases sitting between them. The CDR3 has 13 residues. In nucleotides, the CDR3 is TGTGCCAGTAGCCAACAGGGCCGGACTGAAGCTTTCTTT. It is translated as CASSQQGRTEAFF. Together with reference TRBV19 and TRBJ1-1, the CDR3 gives the full variable domain: DGGITQSPKYLFRKEGQNVTLSCEQNLNHDAMYWYRQDPGQGLRLIYYSQIVNDFQKGDIAEGYSVSREKKESFPLTVTSAQKNPTAFYLCASSQQGRTEAFFGQGTRLTVV.

V and J are TRBV19 and TRBJ1-4; D unclear. Germline assignment: CDR1 LNHDA and CDR2 SQIVND (reference sequence). The CDR3 runs 14 residues. The V gene lost 1 base and the J gene lost 4 bases, with 7 bases spanning the gap. The CDR3 sequence is CASSIVSFNEKLFF. In DNA, the CDR3 is TGTGCCAGTAGTATAGTTTCCTTTAATGAAAAACTGTTTTTT.

The J gene is TRBJ1-1, the V gene TRBV12-5; D is ambiguous. CDR3 length equals 15 residues. The V end lost 2 bases, the J end lost 8 bases, and 18 bases lay between the germline ends. Germline V lookup: CDR1 LGHNT, CDR2 FRNRAP. CDR3 in DNA: TGTGCTAGTGGTTTGATCGTCTCGGCGCTCGGGGAAGCTTTCTTT. Protein: CASGLIVSALGEAFF.

The genes are TRBV11-3 and TRBJ2-3; 11 nucleotides line up with TRBD1. The germline CDR1 and CDR2 sequences are SGHNT and YENEEA. Trimming cost V 5 bases and J 6 bases; bases outside gene matches: 13. The CDR3 consists of 17 residues. DNA of the CDR3: TGTGCCAGCAGCCCACGGACAGGGGGCCCGGAGGGTGATACGCAGTATTTT. This translates into CASSPRTGGPEGDTQYF.

The rearrangement joins TRBV7-9 to TRBJ2-3; possible D gene TRBD1, 6 bases. V lost 5 bases to trimming and J lost 6 bases, with 27 bases between them. The CDR3 length is 18 residues. The V gene's germline CDR1 is SEHNR and CDR2 FQNEAQ (reference sequence). The CDR3 region is CASSQKPSGTTHGDTQYF. The DNA of the CDR3 is TGTGCCAGCAGCCAGAAGCCGTCCGGGACAACCCATGGGGATACGCAGTATTTT. The full variable domain, rest sourced from reference TRBV7-9 and TRBJ2-3, is DTGVSQNPRHKITKRGQNVTFRCDPISEHNRLYWYRQTLGQGPEFLTYFQNEAQLEKSRLLSDRFSAERPKGSFSTLEIQRTEQGDSAMYLCASSQKPSGTTHGDTQYFGPGTRLTVL.

CDR3 protein: CASSPSFDRLEYF. CDR3 bases: TGTGCCAGCAGCCCCAGCTTTGATCGGCTAGAGTACTTC. The chain is built from TRBV11-2 and TRBJ2-4; D not resolved. V was pared by 5 bases and J by 14 bases, with 19 bases between. The CDR3 sequence is 13 residues long. Germline V gene data show CDR1 as SGHAT and CDR2 as FQNNGV.

This clone was seen just once. A read error may account for a junction end that differs from germline. The chain carries TRBV5-1 and TRBJ2-1, with 12 bases fitting TRBD2. Germline lookup yields CDR1 SGHRS and CDR2 YFSETQ. This CDR3 region has 16 residues. The DNA for the CDR3 is TGTGCCAGCAGCTTAGGTCGACTAGCGGGAGTCAATGAGCAGTTCTTC. Protein sequence: CASSLGRLAGVNEQFF.